Shown below are 19 T cell receptor beta chains from a single sample sequenced in a study of T cell responses to AZD1222 COVID-19 vaccine. This table comes from immunoSEQ multiplex PCR, and its TCRdb copy is limited to in-frame clones, with some not included. The repertoire holds some 100,000 clones, with 75% to 95% as singletons. This specimen consisted of peripheral blood, obtained on day 0 of AZD1222 vaccination. The source is an adult in good health.

CDR3 sequence reads: CASSMAGVYGYTF. In DNA form, the CDR3 reads TGTGCCAGCAGCATGGCTGGGGTCTATGGCTACACCTTC. This sequence joins TRBV5-5 and TRBJ1-2; D ambiguous. The V end was cut by 4 bases, the J end by 4 bases, with 11 bases between. The CDR3 spans 13 residues. CDR1 SGHKS and CDR2 YYEKEE come from the germline V gene (reference sequence).

The chain carries TRBV7-2 and TRBJ2-7, with D unresolved. The CDR3 spans 14 residues. Trimming cost V 0 bases and J 0 bases, with 6 bases left between them. Germline-derived CDR1 and CDR2 are SGHTA and FQGNSA. The DNA for the CDR3 is TGTGCCAGCAGCTTAGCTCCGAGCTCCTACGAGCAGTACTTC. It specifies CASSLAPSSYEQYF.

V gene TRBV6-2 or TRBV6-3 combines with J gene TRBJ1-3; 7 positions agree with TRBD1. The CDR3 sequence is 16 residues long. The trim removed 0 bases at V and 0 bases at J, leaving 2 bases unmatched. Germline V gives CDR1 MNHEY, CDR2 SVGEGT. DNA for the CDR3: TGTGCCAGCAGTTACTCCGGACAGGCCTCTGGAAACACCATATATTTT. Protein: CASSYSGQASGNTIYF.

The genes are TRBV7-2 and TRBJ2-3; no firm D call. The V and J ends lost 0 bases and 14 bases respectively, with 15 bases between them. Germline loops: CDR1 SGHTA, CDR2 FQGNSA. The CDR3 covers 13 residues. CDR3 sequence reads: CASSLADGRPRYF. In DNA, the CDR3 is TGTGCCAGCAGCTTAGCGGACGGGCGACCTCGGTATTTT. The full variable domain, its missing parts supplied by reference TRBV7-2 and TRBJ2-3, is GAGVSQSPSNKVTEKGKDVELRCDPISGHTALYWYRQSLGQGLEFLIYFQGNSAPDKSGLPSDRFSAERTGGSVSTLTIQRTQQEDSAVYLCASSLADGRPRYFGPGTRLTVL.

The chain is built from TRBV19 and TRBJ2-1; either TRBD1 or TRBD2 may fit D (5 bases each). The CDR3 is made up of 15 amino acids. Germline V CDR1 and CDR2: LNHDA, SQIVND (reference sequence). The germline V and J ends were trimmed by 6 bases and 4 bases, with 16 bases remaining between them. DNA of the CDR3: TGTGCCAGTAGCTGGGGGACCGTTGAATACAATGAGCAGTTCTTC. Its protein product is CASSWGTVEYNEQFF.

V and J are TRBV2 and TRBJ1-2; D not certain. The length of the CDR3 is 14 residues. Trimming removed 2 bases at V and 0 bases at J, with 7 bases between. CDR1 SNHLY and CDR2 FYNNEI come from the germline V gene. The CDR3 nucleotides read TGTGCCAGCAGTGAACAAATTCCTAACTATGGCTACACCTTC. This codes for CASSEQIPNYGYTF.

This clone was seen a few times. CDR3 sequence: CASSPGTGGTNYGYTF. The CDR3 DNA sequence: TGCGCCAGCAGCCCCGGGACAGGGGGGACCAACTATGGCTACACCTTC. The chain is built from TRBV5-1 and TRBJ1-2, with 11 bases matching TRBD1. Germline CDR1 reads SGHRS; CDR2 reads YFSETQ. The CDR3 is 16 residues long. J lost 2 bases, V lost 4 bases, and 7 bases had no gene match. The complete variable domain, with remaining parts taken from reference TRBV5-1 and TRBJ1-2, reads KAGVTQTPRYLIKTRGQQVTLSCSPISGHRSVSWYQQTPGQGLQFLFEYFSETQRNKGNFPGRFSGRQFSNSRSEMNVSTLELGDSALYLCASSPGTGGTNYGYTFGSGTRLTVV.

A note on this clone: The junction and the germline gene differ at one end; a read error may be behind it. The gene calls are TRBV12-3 or TRBV12-4 and TRBJ1-2, with D hard to call. This CDR3 has 11 residues. CDR3 bases: TGTGCCAGCAGTTTACTCGGAGTGACCGCCTTC. It codes for CASSLLGVTAF.

The gene calls are TRBV6-5 and TRBJ1-2; 10 bases fit TRBD1. Trimming cost V 5 bases and J 7 bases; bases outside gene matches: 7. This CDR3 is 14 amino acids long. The germline gives CDR1 MNHEY, CDR2 SVGAGI. The CDR3 loop reads CASSRQGAPLGYTF. The CDR3 DNA sequence: TGTGCCAGCAGTCGACAGGGGGCGCCCCTTGGCTACACCTTC.

The rearrangement joins TRBV19 to TRBJ2-5, with a tentative D call TRBD2 (5 bases). Trimming removed 6 bases from V and 5 bases from J, with 16 bases in between. The CDR3 is made up of 14 amino acids. Germline V gene sequence: CDR1 LNHDA, CDR2 SQIVND (reference sequence). In nucleotides, the CDR3 is TGTGCCAGTAGCGAGGGTAGGGAGTGGGAGACCCAGTACTTC. It specifies CASSEGREWETQYF. The variable domain in full, with the rest retrieved from reference TRBV19 and TRBJ2-5, is DGGITQSPKYLFRKEGQNVTLSCEQNLNHDAMYWYRQDPGQGLRLIYYSQIVNDFQKGDIAEGYSVSREKKESFPLTVTSAQKNPTAFYLCASSEGREWETQYFGPGTRLLVL.

This clone was seen a single time. The chain uses TRBV10-3 and TRBJ1-6; possible D gene TRBD1, 5 bases. V lost 7 bases, J lost 12 bases, and 16 bases lay in between. This CDR3 has 13 amino acids. CDR1 is ENHRY and CDR2 is SYGVKD in the germline V gene. Here the CDR3 reads CAINRDFGLPLHF. CDR3 in DNA: TGTGCCATCAACCGGGACTTTGGGTTACCCCTCCACTTT.

The chain has TRBV6-1 and TRBJ2-7; 11 bases map to TRBD2. V trimming: 2 bases; J trimming: 2 bases; junction bases outside the gene matches: 2. The germline V gene has CDR1 MNHNS and CDR2 SASEGT. This CDR3 region has 15 residues. CDR3 loop: CASSEFSGGAYEQYF. CDR3 coding DNA: TGTGCCAGCAGTGAATTTAGCGGGGGGGCCTACGAGCAGTACTTC.

Turning to this clone: The same CDR3 also results from other DNA sequences found in this sample. The chain couples TRBV5-1 to TRBJ2-5, with no clear D. The CDR3 is 14 residues long. Deletions cut 0 bases from V and 4 bases from J, with 10 bases between. Germline CDR1 SGHRS, CDR2 YFSETQ. The CDR3: CASSLVGPGETQYF. CDR3 coding DNA: TGCGCCAGCAGCTTGGTGGGTCCGGGAGAGACCCAGTACTTC.

This clone was counted once. The V gene is TRBV9, the J gene TRBJ2-3; TRBD2 is a possible D gene (5 bases). In germline, CDR1 is SGDLS, CDR2 YYNGEE. This CDR3 spans 14 amino acids. V lost 4 bases, J lost 4 bases, and 13 bases lay in between. CDR3 sequence reads: CASSTRLSPDTQYF. CDR3 nucleotides: TGTGCCAGCAGCACCCGACTATCCCCAGATACGCAGTATTTT.

The CDR3 nucleotides read TGTGCCAGCAGTTCTGGGCCGCGGCGAGAGACCCAGTACTTC. It codes for CASSSGPRRETQYF. The genes are TRBV7-7 and TRBJ2-5, with no clear D. Trimming left V 6 bases short and J 4 bases short, with 15 bases between. Germline CDR1 SSHAT, CDR2 FNYEAQ (reference sequence). This CDR3 contains 14 residues.

The chain employs TRBV19 and TRBJ1-3; no definite D call. The V end was cut by 10 bases, the J end by 0 bases, with 13 bases between. The CDR3 contains 14 residues. Germline V lookup: CDR1 LNHDA, CDR2 SQIVND (reference sequence). The CDR3 sequence: CATTPPSSGNTIYF. The CDR3 region has the DNA TGTGCCACCACCCCGCCAAGCTCTGGAAACACCATATATTTT. Using reference TRBV19 and TRBJ1-3 for the parts outside the CDR3, the full variable domain is DGGITQSPKYLFRKEGQNVTLSCEQNLNHDAMYWYRQDPGQGLRLIYYSQIVNDFQKGDIAEGYSVSREKKESFPLTVTSAQKNPTAFYLCATTPPSSGNTIYFGEGSWLTVV.

There are a few counts of this clone. The chain recombines TRBV5-8 with TRBJ1-2; the D is unclear. Trimming removed 2 bases from V and 3 bases from J, with 5 bases in between. Germline V CDR1 and CDR2: SGHTS, YDEGEE. The CDR3 runs 12 residues. The CDR3 bases are TGTGCCAGCAGCTTCTCGCACTATGGCTACACCTTC. Translation gives CASSFSHYGYTF.

The genes are TRBV5-6 and TRBJ1-1; possibly TRBD1 for D (5 bases). This CDR3 comprises 16 residues. The V gene's germline CDR1 is SGHDT and CDR2 YYEEEE. With 4 bases removed from V and 4 bases from J, the gap between germline ends came to 20 bases. CDR3 in DNA: TGTGCCAGCAGCGTGGGACTCATCAAGTGGGGCACTGAAGCTTTCTTT. It yields the protein CASSVGLIKWGTEAFF. Combining the CDR3 with reference TRBV5-6 and TRBJ1-1 gives the whole variable domain DAGVTQSPTHLIKTRGQQVTLRCSPKSGHDTVSWYQQALGQGPQFIFQYYEEEERQRGNFPDRFSGHQFPNYSSELNVNALLLGDSALYLCASSVGLIKWGTEAFFGQGTRLTVV.

The genes are TRBV5-4 and TRBJ1-6, with D possibly being TRBD1 (5 bases). Per germline, CDR1 SGHNT and CDR2 YYREEE (reference sequence). The CDR3 is 16 residues long. V lost 0 bases, J lost 6 bases, and 13 bases lay in between. As DNA, the CDR3 is TGTGCCAGCAGCTTGGACGGGGGGAACCGTAATTCACCCCTCCACTTT. Residues: CASSLDGGNRNSPLHF.